A single sample gave rise to the 14 T cell receptor beta chains below, sequenced in a study of blood T cell repertoires in COVID-19. TCRdb's copy holds only in-frame clones and misses some; the assay was immunoSEQ multiplex PCR. The repertoire has about 210,000 clones, about 92% of them found once; the top ten carry around 1.2%. Sample: peripheral blood. All receptors come from a man aged 30-40 years with acute or convalescent COVID-19.

The rearrangement joins TRBV5-1 to TRBJ2-7; TRBD1 aligns across 8 bases. This CDR3 is 13 amino acids long. The V gene end was trimmed by 3 bases and the J gene end by 2 bases; junction bases not matched to a gene: 1. Germline V gene sequence: CDR1 SGHRS, CDR2 YFSETQ. This CDR3 reads CASSWGQAYEQYF. The CDR3 coding sequence is TGCGCCAGCAGCTGGGGACAGGCCTACGAGCAGTACTTC.

The chain uses TRBV19 and TRBJ2-3; D is possibly TRBD1 (5 bases). The V gene's germline CDR1 is LNHDA and CDR2 SQIVND (reference sequence). V was pared by 7 bases and J by 2 bases, with 10 bases between. This CDR3 comprises 13 residues. The CDR3 region has the DNA TGTGCCAGTACCCCGACAGCCACAGATACGCAGTATTTT. Residues: CASTPTATDTQYF. The variable domain in full, with the rest retrieved from reference TRBV19 and TRBJ2-3, is DGGITQSPKYLFRKEGQNVTLSCEQNLNHDAMYWYRQDPGQGLRLIYYSQIVNDFQKGDIAEGYSVSREKKESFPLTVTSAQKNPTAFYLCASTPTATDTQYFGPGTRLTVL.

This chain links TRBV28 with TRBJ1-2, with D perhaps matching TRBD1 (6 bases). Trimming stripped 9 bases from V and 1 base from J, with 12 bases between. Germline CDR1 is MDHEN and CDR2 is SYDVKM. The CDR3 is made up of 13 amino acids. CDR3 sequence: CASKRGINYGYTF. The CDR3 DNA sequence: TGTGCCAGTAAGAGGGGGATTAACTATGGCTACACCTTC.

The rearrangement uses TRBV28 and TRBJ1-1; D is perhaps TRBD1 (5 bases). Germline CDR1 is MDHEN and CDR2 is SYDVKM. V lost 4 bases and J 1 base, leaving 16 bases between the germline ends. This CDR3 has 16 residues. The CDR3 sequence is CASSSPGGEKNTEAFF. CDR3 DNA: TGTGCCAGCAGTTCGCCGGGGGGAGAGAAGAACACTGAAGCTTTCTTT.

This chain joins TRBV7-8 and TRBJ1-2, with unresolved D. Between the trimmed V and J ends, which lost 5 bases and 3 bases, there was a span of 16 bases. Looked up from germline, CDR1 is SGHVS and CDR2 is FQNEAQ. CDR3 length equals 15 residues. CDR3 in DNA: TGTGCCAGCAGCCACCCCCAAAGCTCGGACTATGGCTACACCTTC. The encoded protein is CASSHPQSSDYGYTF. Looking up the rest from reference TRBV7-8 and TRBJ1-2 gives the full variable domain: GAGVSQSPRYKVAKRGQDVALRCDPISGHVSLFWYQQALGQGPEFLTYFQNEAQLDKSGLPSDRFFAERPEGSVSTLKIQRTQQEDSAVYLCASSHPQSSDYGYTFGSGTRLTVV.

The chain employs TRBV9 and TRBJ2-7, with 8 nucleotides matching TRBD1. CDR1 and CDR2 from the germline V gene are SGDLS and YYNGEE. This CDR3 contains 17 residues. V shed 0 bases and J 2 bases; nucleotides not matched to a gene: 10. CDR3 region: CASSVGLGQVSPYEQYF. DNA for the CDR3: TGTGCCAGCAGCGTAGGACTGGGACAGGTATCCCCCTACGAGCAGTACTTC.

The CDR3 DNA reads TGTGCCAGCAGCAAAATACCGGGACAGGGGCCTCAAACAGATACGCAGTATTTT. Its translation: CASSKIPGQGPQTDTQYF. J is TRBJ2-3 and V is TRBV7-9; 10 nucleotides agree with TRBD1. Trimming at V came to 5 bases and at J to 3 bases, leaving 14 bases not matched to a gene. The CDR3 has 18 residues. Germline loops: CDR1 SEHNR, CDR2 FQNEAQ (reference sequence).

The V and J genes are TRBV7-8 and TRBJ1-1; D possibly corresponds to TRBD1 (6 bases). Germline CDR1 is SGHVS and CDR2 is FQNEAQ. V lost 6 bases and J lost 1, with 15 bases in between. This CDR3 contains 15 residues. CDR3 loop: CASRRPRGGNTEAFF. For the CDR3, the DNA is TGTGCCAGCAGGAGGCCGAGGGGGGGGAACACTGAAGCTTTCTTT.

V usage is TRBV12-5 and J usage is TRBJ2-7; D remains unclear. The CDR3 is 13 amino acids. V lost 1 base and J 5 bases, leaving 9 bases between the germline ends. CDR1 is LGHNT and CDR2 is FRNRAP in the germline V gene. The CDR3 spells CASGLGSGDEQYF. CDR3 coding DNA: TGTGCTAGTGGTTTGGGCTCAGGCGACGAGCAGTACTTC.

The chain couples TRBV9 to TRBJ2-1; 7 positions match TRBD2. This CDR3 is built from 14 residues. Germline CDR1 reads SGDLS; CDR2 reads YYNGEE. V was pared by 2 bases and J by 5 bases, with 4 bases of the junction left unmatched. The CDR3 nucleotides are TGTGCCAGCAGCGTCTCGAGCGGGAACAATGAGCAGTTCTTC. It specifies CASSVSSGNNEQFF.

The rearrangement links TRBV6-1 to TRBJ2-3; 9 nucleotides agree with TRBD2. V lost 4 bases, J lost 3 bases, and 11 bases stayed unmatched. The length of the CDR3 is 17 residues. Germline V gives CDR1 MNHNS, CDR2 SASEGT. Written as DNA, the CDR3 is TGTGCCAGCAGTGCCCGGAGAGCGGGAGGTGGGACAGATACGCAGTATTTT. It is translated as CASSARRAGGGTDTQYF.

This clone was recorded only once. The chain has TRBV2 and TRBJ1-1, with 7 bases aligning to TRBD1. Per germline, CDR1 SNHLY and CDR2 FYNNEI. The CDR3 runs to 15 residues. V dropped 5 bases and J dropped 5; count of bases not matched to a gene: 11. The CDR3: CASSPGQVFITEAFF. The CDR3 DNA sequence: TGTGCCAGCAGTCCCGGACAGGTCTTTATAACTGAAGCTTTCTTT.

V and J are TRBV10-3 and TRBJ1-2, with D perhaps TRBD1 (5 bases). Germline CDR1 and CDR2: ENHRY and SYGVKD. Trimming removed 4 bases from V and 4 bases from J, with 10 bases in between. CDR3 size: 13 residues. CDR3 in DNA: TGTGCCATCAGTGCCGACAGTCTCTATGGCTACACCTTC. Translating it yields CAISADSLYGYTF.

This chain's CDR3 is CASSPQSGTANSPLHF. Here the CDR3 DNA reads TGTGCCAGCTCACCTCAATCCGGGACAGCTAATTCACCCCTCCACTTT. V usage is TRBV18 and J usage is TRBJ1-6; 7 positions match TRBD1. Germline CDR1 is KGHSH and CDR2 is LQKENI. This CDR3 has 16 residues. Trimming removed 3 bases from V and 6 bases from J; junction bases left unmatched: 8.